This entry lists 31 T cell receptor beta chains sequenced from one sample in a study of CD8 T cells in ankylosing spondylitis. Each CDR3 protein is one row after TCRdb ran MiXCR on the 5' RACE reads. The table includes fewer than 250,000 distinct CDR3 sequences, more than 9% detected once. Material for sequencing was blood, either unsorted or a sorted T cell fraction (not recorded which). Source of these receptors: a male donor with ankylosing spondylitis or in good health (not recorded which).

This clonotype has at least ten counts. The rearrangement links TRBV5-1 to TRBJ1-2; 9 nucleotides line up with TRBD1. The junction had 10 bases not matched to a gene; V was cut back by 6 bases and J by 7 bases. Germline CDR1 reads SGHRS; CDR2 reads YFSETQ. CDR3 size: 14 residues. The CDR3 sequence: CASNSGTGKVGYTF. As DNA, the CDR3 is TGCGCCAGCAACTCCGGGACAGGGAAGGTTGGCTACACCTTC.

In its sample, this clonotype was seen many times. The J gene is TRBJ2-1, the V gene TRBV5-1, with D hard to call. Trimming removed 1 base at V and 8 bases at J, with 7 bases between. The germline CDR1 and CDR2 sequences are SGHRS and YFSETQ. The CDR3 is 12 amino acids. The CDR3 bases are TGCGCCAGCAGCTTGATGGTCGATGAGCAGTTCTTC. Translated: CASSLMVDEQFF.

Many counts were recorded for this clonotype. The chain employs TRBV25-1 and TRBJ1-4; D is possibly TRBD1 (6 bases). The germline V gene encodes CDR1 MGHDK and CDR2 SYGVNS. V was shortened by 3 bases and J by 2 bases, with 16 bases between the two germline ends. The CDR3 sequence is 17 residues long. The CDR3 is CASSDLTGTSTNEKLFF. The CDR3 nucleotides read TGTGCCAGCAGTGACCTGACAGGCACGTCGACTAATGAAAAACTGTTTTTT.

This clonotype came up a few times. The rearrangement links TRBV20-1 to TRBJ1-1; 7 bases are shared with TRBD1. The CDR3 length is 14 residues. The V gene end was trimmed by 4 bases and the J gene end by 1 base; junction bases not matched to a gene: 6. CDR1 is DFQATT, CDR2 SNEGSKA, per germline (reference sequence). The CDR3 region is CSATQGGPNTEAFF. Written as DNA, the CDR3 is TGCAGTGCTACGCAGGGGGGTCCGAACACTGAAGCTTTCTTT.

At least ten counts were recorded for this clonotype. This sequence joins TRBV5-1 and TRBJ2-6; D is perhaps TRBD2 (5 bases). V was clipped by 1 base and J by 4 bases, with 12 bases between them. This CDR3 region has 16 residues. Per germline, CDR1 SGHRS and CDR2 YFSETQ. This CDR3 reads CASSLLGSEGANVLTF. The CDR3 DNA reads TGCGCCAGCAGCTTGCTGGGGAGTGAGGGGGCCAACGTCCTGACTTTC.

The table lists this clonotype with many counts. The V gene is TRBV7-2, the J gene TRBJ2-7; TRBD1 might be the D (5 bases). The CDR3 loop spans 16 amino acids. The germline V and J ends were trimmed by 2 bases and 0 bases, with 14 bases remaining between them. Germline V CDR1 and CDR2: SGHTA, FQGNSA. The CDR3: CASSLIGGQYSYEQYF. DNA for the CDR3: TGTGCCAGCAGCTTAATCGGCGGACAATACTCCTACGAGCAGTACTTC.

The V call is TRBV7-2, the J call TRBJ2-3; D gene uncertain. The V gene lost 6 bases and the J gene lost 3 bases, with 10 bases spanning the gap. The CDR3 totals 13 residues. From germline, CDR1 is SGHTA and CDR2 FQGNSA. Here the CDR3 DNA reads TGTGCCAGCAGTTTTGACTCTACAGATACGCAGTATTTT. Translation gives CASSFDSTDTQYF.

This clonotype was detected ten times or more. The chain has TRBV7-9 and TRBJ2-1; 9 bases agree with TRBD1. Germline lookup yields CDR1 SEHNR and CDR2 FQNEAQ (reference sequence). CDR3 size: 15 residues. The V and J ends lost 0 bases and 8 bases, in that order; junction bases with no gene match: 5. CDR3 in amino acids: CASSLAGTGKYEQFF. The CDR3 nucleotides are TGTGCCAGCAGCTTAGCAGGGACAGGGAAATATGAGCAGTTCTTC.

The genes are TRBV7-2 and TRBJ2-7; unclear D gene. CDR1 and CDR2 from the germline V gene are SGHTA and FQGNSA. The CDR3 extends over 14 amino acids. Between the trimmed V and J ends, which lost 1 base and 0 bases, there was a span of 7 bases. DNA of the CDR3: TGTGCCAGCAGCTTAGGAACTTTCTCCTACGAGCAGTACTTC. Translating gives CASSLGTFSYEQYF.

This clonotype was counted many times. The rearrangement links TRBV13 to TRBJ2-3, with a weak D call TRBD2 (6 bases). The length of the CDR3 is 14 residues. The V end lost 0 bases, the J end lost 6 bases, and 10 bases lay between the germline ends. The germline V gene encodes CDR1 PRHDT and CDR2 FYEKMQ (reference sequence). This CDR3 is CASSLGQEGDTQYF. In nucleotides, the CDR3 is TGTGCCAGCAGCTTAGGTCAGGAGGGGGATACGCAGTATTTT.

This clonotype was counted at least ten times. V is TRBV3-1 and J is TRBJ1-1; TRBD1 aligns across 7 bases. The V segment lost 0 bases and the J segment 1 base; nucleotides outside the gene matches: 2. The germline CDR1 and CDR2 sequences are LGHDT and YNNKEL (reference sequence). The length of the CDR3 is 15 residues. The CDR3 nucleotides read TGTGCCAGCAGCCAAGAGGGGACAGCGAACACTGAAGCTTTCTTT. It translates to CASSQEGTANTEAFF.

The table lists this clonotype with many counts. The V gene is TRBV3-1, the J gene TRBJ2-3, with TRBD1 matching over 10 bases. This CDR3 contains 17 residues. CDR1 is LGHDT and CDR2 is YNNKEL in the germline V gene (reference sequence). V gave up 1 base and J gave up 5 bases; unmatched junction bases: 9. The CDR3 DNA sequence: TGTGCCAGCAGCCAAGGGACAGGACAGGGGGTAGTAGATACGCAGTATTTT. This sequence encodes CASSQGTGQGVVDTQYF.

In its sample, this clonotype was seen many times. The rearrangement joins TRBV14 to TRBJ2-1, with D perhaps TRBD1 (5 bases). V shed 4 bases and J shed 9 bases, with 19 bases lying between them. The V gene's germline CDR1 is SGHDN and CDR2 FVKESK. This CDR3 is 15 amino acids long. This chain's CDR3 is CASSPGIGAAGEQFF. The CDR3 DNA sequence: TGTGCCAGCAGCCCAGGGATTGGTGCTGCAGGTGAGCAGTTCTTC.

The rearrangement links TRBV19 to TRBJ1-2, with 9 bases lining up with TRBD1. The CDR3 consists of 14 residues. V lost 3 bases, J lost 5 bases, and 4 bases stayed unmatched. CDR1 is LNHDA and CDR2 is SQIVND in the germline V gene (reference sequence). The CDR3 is CASSMDRGSYGYTF. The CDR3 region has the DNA TGTGCCAGTAGTATGGACAGGGGCTCATATGGCTACACCTTC.

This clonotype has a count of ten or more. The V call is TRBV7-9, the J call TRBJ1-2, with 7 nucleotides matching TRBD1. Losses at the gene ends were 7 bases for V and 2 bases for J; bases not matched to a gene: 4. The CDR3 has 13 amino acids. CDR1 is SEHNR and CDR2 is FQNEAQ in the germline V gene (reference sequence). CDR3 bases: TGTGCCAGCACCGAGGGGGCGAACTATGGCTACACCTTC. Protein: CASTEGANYGYTF. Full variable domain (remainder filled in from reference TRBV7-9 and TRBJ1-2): DTGVSQNPRHKITKRGQNVTFRCDPISEHNRLYWYRQTLGQGPEFLTYFQNEAQLEKSRLLSDRFSAERPKGSFSTLEIQRTEQGDSAMYLCASTEGANYGYTFGSGTRLTVV.

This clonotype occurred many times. The DNA of the CDR3 is TGCAGTGCTAGTGGGGACAGGGGGCTGGAGACCCAGTACTTC. Protein: CSASGDRGLETQYF. The gene calls are TRBV20-1 and TRBJ2-5, with 12 bases aligning to TRBD1. The CDR3 consists of 14 residues. V was clipped by 3 bases and J by 5 bases; unmatched bases: 4. In germline, CDR1 is DFQATT, CDR2 SNEGSKA (reference sequence).

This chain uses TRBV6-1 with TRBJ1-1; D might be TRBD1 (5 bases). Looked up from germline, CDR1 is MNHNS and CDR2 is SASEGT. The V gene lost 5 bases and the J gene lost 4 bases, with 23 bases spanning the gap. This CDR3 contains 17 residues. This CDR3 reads CASSPPFTGGQSTEAFF. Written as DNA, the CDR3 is TGTGCCAGCAGTCCTCCGTTCACCGGGGGTCAATCCACTGAAGCTTTCTTT.

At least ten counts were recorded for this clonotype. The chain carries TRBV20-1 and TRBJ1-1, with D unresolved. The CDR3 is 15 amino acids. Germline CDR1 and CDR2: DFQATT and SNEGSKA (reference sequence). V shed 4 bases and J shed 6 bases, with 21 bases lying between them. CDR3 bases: TGCAGTGCTATAGGGAACGGCGGATACGTGTCTGAAGCTTTCTTT. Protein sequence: CSAIGNGGYVSEAFF.

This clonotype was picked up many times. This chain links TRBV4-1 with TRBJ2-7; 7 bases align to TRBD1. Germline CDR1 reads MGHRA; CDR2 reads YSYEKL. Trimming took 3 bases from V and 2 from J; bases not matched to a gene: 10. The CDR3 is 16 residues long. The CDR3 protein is CASSHARQGDPYEQYF. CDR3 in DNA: TGCGCCAGCAGCCACGCCCGACAGGGCGATCCCTACGAGCAGTACTTC.

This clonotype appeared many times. CDR3 residues: CATSRSRGADTQYF. Written as DNA, the CDR3 is TGTGCCACCAGCAGATCCAGGGGTGCAGATACGCAGTATTTT. V gene TRBV15 combines with J gene TRBJ2-3; D is possibly TRBD1 (6 bases). This CDR3 has 14 residues. Between the trimmed V and J ends, which lost 2 bases and 4 bases, there was a span of 10 bases. CDR1 LNHNV and CDR2 YYDKDF come from the germline V gene (reference sequence).

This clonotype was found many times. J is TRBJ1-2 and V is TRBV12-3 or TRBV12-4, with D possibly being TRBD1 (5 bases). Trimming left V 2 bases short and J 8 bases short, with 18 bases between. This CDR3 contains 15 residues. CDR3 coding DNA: TGTGCCAGCAGTTTAATGCGGGGGACTTTGCGAGGCTACACCTTC. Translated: CASSLMRGTLRGYTF.

The CDR3 DNA sequence: TGTGCCAGCAGCATGGAGGGGGACAGCTCCTACAATGAGCAGTTCTTC. It is translated as CASSMEGDSSYNEQFF. This chain joins TRBV7-2 and TRBJ2-1; possible D gene TRBD1, 7 bases. The V gene lost 5 bases and the J gene lost 0 bases, with 14 bases spanning the gap. The CDR3 totals 16 residues. Germline values: CDR1 SGHTA, CDR2 FQGNSA.

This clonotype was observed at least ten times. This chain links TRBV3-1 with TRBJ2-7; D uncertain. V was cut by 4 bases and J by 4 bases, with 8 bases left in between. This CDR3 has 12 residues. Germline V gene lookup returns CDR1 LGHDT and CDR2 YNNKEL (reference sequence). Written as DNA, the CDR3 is TGTGCCAGCAGCCCTGGACGGTACGAGCAGTACTTC. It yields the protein CASSPGRYEQYF.

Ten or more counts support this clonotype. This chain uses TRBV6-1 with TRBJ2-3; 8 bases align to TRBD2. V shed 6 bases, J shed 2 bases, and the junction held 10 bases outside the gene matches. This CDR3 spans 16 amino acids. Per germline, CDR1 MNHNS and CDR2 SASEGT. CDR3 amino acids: CASSDQRGPYTDTQYF. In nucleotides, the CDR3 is TGTGCCAGCAGCGACCAGCGGGGGCCTTACACAGATACGCAGTATTTT.

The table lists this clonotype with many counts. The CDR3 DNA follows: TGTGCCAGCAGTGAAATGAGGTCTGGGACCCAGTACTTC. It codes for CASSEMRSGTQYF. The chain employs TRBV6-1 and TRBJ2-5; D not certain. Between the trimmed V and J ends, which lost 2 bases and 7 bases, there was a span of 11 bases. Germline V CDR1 and CDR2: MNHNS, SASEGT. There are 13 residues in the CDR3.

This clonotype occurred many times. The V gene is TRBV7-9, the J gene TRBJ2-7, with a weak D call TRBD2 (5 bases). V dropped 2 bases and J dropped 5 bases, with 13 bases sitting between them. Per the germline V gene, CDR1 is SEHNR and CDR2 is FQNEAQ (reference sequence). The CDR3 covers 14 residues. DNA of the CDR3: TGTGCCAGCAGCTTACCCTCTAGCAGCCACGAGCAGTACTTC. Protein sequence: CASSLPSSSHEQYF.

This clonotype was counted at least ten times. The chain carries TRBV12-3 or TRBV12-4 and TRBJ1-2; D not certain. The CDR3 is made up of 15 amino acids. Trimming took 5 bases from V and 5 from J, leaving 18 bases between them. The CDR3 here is CASSPGPPRHYGYTF. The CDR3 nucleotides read TGTGCCAGCAGTCCAGGACCGCCTCGTCATTATGGCTACACCTTC.

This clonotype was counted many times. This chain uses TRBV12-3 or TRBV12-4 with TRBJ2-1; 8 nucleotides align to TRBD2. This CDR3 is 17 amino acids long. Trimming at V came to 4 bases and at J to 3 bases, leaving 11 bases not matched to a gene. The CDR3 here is CASSWIGAGEVYNEQFF. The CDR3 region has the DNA TGTGCCAGCAGTTGGATAGGAGCGGGAGAGGTCTACAATGAGCAGTTCTTC.

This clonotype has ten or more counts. The CDR3 here is CASSPASSYEQYF. DNA for the CDR3: TGCGCCAGCAGCCCAGCTAGCTCCTACGAGCAGTACTTC. V and J are TRBV4-1 and TRBJ2-7; D uncertain. The CDR3 loop spans 13 amino acids. Trimming took off 4 bases at V and 0 bases at J, with 7 bases between the two ends. The germline gives CDR1 MGHRA, CDR2 YSYEKL.

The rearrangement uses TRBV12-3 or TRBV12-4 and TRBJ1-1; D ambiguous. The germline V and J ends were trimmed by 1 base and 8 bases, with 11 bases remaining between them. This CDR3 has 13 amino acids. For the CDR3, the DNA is TGTGCCAGCAGTTTAGAAGGGTGGGAGGAAGCTTTCTTT. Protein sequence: CASSLEGWEEAFF.

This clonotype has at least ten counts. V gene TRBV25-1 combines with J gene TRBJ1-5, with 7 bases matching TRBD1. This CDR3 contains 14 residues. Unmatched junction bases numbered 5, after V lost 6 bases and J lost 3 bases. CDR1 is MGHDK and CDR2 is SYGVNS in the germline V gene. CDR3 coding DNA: TGTGCCAGCAGCCGACAGGGTTTCAATCAGCCCCAGCATTTT. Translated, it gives CASSRQGFNQPQHF. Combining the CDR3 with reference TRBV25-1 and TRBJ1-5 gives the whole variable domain EADIYQTPRYLVIGTGKKITLECSQTMGHDKMYWYQQDPGMELHLIHYSYGVNSTEKGDLSSESTVSRIRTEHFPLTLESARPSHTSQYLCASSRQGFNQPQHFGDGTRLSIL.